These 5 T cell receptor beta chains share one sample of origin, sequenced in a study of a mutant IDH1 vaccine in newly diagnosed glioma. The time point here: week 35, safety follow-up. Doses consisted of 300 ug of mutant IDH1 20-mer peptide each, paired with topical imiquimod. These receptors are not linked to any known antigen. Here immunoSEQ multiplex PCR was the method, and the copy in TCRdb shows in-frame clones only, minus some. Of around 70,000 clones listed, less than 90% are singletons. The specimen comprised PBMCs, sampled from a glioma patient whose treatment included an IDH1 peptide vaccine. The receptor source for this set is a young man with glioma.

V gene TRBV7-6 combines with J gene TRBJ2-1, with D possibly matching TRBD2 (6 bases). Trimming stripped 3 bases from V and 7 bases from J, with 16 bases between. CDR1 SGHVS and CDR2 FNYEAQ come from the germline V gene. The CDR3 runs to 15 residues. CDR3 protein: CASSFRGGALNEQFF. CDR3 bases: TGTGCCAGCAGCTTTCGAGGCGGGGCGTTGAATGAGCAGTTCTTC.

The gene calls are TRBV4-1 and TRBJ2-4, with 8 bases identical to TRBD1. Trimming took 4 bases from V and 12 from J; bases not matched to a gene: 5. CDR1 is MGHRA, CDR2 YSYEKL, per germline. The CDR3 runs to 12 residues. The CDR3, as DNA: TGCGCCAGCAGCCCGGACAGGGTGTATCAGTACTTC. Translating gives CASSPDRVYQYF.

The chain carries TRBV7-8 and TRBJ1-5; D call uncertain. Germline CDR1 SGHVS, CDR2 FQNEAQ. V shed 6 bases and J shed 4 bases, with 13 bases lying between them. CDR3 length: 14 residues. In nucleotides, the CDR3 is TGTGCCAGCAGTTTAAGAGATGGGAATCAGCCCCAGCATTTT. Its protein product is CASSLRDGNQPQHF. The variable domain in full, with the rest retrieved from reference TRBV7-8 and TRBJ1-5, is GAGVSQSPRYKVAKRGQDVALRCDPISGHVSLFWYQQALGQGPEFLTYFQNEAQLDKSGLPSDRFFAERPEGSVSTLKIQRTQQEDSAVYLCASSLRDGNQPQHFGDGTRLSIL.

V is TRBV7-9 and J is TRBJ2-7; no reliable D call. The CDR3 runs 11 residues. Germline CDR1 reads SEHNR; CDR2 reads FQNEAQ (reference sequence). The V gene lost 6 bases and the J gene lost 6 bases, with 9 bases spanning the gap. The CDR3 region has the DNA TGTGCCAGCAGTTTCGTGGGCGAGCAGTACTTC. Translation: CASSFVGEQYF.

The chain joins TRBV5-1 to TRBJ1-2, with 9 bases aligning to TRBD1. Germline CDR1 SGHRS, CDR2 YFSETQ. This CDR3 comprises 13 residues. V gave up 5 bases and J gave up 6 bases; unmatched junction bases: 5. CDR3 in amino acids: CASRRTGENGYTF. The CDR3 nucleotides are TGCGCCAGCAGGCGGACAGGGGAAAATGGCTACACCTTC. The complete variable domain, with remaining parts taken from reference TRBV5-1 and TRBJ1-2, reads KAGVTQTPRYLIKTRGQQVTLSCSPISGHRSVSWYQQTPGQGLQFLFEYFSETQRNKGNFPGRFSGRQFSNSRSEMNVSTLELGDSALYLCASRRTGENGYTFGSGTRLTVV.